A selection of T cell receptor beta chains follows, all from one sample in a study of T cell repertoires in cytomegalovirus infection. Using its own MiXCR run on the reads, TCRdb lists one record per CDR3 protein. The sample has 230,000 or so distinct CDR3 sequences, less than 50% seen once. No antigen is known for these receptors. The sequencing used CD8+ T cells from cultured PBMCs, collected from culture after CMV antigen stimulation. Receptor source: a human donor in good health (CMV status not recorded). Some clones in this sample may be carry-over from other donors' samples. Both conserved end residues are part of each CDR3. The D gene is left open where the match is weak. The size entry is marked missing in some rows and otherwise reads once, few, many or a size class.

NA	13	TRBV19	TRBJ2-4	few	TGTGCCAGTACCCCGACAGAAAAAAACATTCAGTACTTC	CASTPTEKNIQYF
NA	15	TRBV7-2	TRBJ2-3	many	TGTGCCAGCAGCTTAGTAGTCAGGGGCACAGATACGCAGTATTTT	CASSLVVRGTDTQYF
TRBD2	13	TRBV20-1	TRBJ2-3	NA	TGCAGTGCTGACGGGAGGGGGACAGATACGCAGTATTTT	CSADGRGTDTQYF
TRBD1	14	TRBV20-1	TRBJ1-5	few	TGCAGTGCCTACGGACAGGAAAACAATCAGCCCCAGCATTTT	CSAYGQENNQPQHF
NA	14	TRBV6-6	TRBJ1-5	few	TGTGCCAGCACCTCCAGGGACGTCAATCAGCCCCAGCATTTT	CASTSRDVNQPQHF
TRBD1	14	TRBV7-6	TRBJ2-1	few	TGTGCCAGCAGCTTCGGGACAGAAGGCAATGAGCAGTTCTTC	CASSFGTEGNEQFF
NA	12	TRBV6-6	TRBJ1-1	NA	TGTGCCAGCAGGGTAGGGAACACTGAAGCTTTCTTT	CASRVGNTEAFF
TRBD1	13	TRBV27	TRBJ1-1	NA	TGTGCCAGCACACAGGGGGCTAACACTGAAGCTTTCTTT	CASTQGANTEAFF
NA	15	TRBV12-3/TRBV12-4	TRBJ1-3	few	TGTGCCAGCAGTACCCCGGCGGGAGGTGGAAACACCATATATTTT	CASSTPAGGGNTIYF
TRBD2	15	TRBV7-8	TRBJ2-3	NA	TGTGCCAGCAGCTATGAGACGGGGGGGCACGATACGCAGTATTTT	CASSYETGGHDTQYF
TRBD2	16	TRBV7-3	TRBJ2-2	NA	TGTGCCAGCAGCCCACTAGCGGGAGCGAACACCGGGGAGCTGTTTTTT	CASSPLAGANTGELFF
NA	12	TRBV7-3	TRBJ2-5	few	TGTGCCAGCAGACGGCCGTCAGAGACCCAGTACTTC	CASRRPSETQYF
TRBD2	14	TRBV12-3/TRBV12-4	TRBJ2-1	many	TGTGCCAGCAGTTCCAGCGGGGGGGCCGATGAGCAGTTCTTC	CASSSSGGADEQFF
NA	16	TRBV4-2	TRBJ1-1	once	TGTGCCAGCAGCCAAGGGGAAGAGGGGATGAACACTGAAGCTTTCTTT	CASSQGEEGMNTEAFF
NA	13	TRBV20-1	TRBJ1-1	NA	TGCAGTGCTAGAGACGCTCCGTACACTGAAGCTTTCTTT	CSARDAPYTEAFF
TRBD1	13	TRBV11-2	TRBJ2-7	many	TGTGCCAGCAGTTGGGACAGAGCCTACGAGCAGTACTTC	CASSWDRAYEQYF
NA	12	TRBV29-1	TRBJ1-2	NA	TGCAGCGGGGGGGAGGATAACTATGGCTACACCTTC	CSGGEDNYGYTF
NA	14	TRBV28	TRBJ2-3	NA	TGTGCCAGCAGTCTGGACCCTATGACAGATACGCAGTATTTT	CASSLDPMTDTQYF
NA	14	TRBV7-9	TRBJ2-1	few	TGTGCCAGCAGCTTACAGGTCAGGGAGCGTGAGCAGTTCTTC	CASSLQVREREQFF
TRBD1	17	TRBV4-1	TRBJ2-7	NA	TGCGCCAGCAGCCAAGGGTCCCTTAGACAGGGAGCCTACGAGCAGTACTTC	CASSQGSLRQGAYEQYF
NA	15	TRBV7-4	TRBJ1-1	NA	TGTGCCAGCAGCTTAGATCGGGTTACGGACACTGAAGCTTTCTTT	CASSLDRVTDTEAFF
TRBD1	14	TRBV9	TRBJ2-1	NA	TGTGCCAGCAGCGTAGCGGGACAGGGGAATGAGCAGTTCTTC	CASSVAGQGNEQFF
TRBD2	16	TRBV7-2	TRBJ2-1	NA	TGTGCCAGCAGCTTAGGACTAGCACGAAAACGCAATGAGCAGTTCTTC	CASSLGLARKRNEQFF
NA	12	TRBV3-1	TRBJ2-7	NA	TGTGCCAGCAGCCAAAGGGGGAACGAGCAGTACTTC	CASSQRGNEQYF
NA	17	TRBV7-2	TRBJ1-4	NA	TGTGCCAGCAGCTTAGAACAATGGAGGGAAGGCCGGGAAAAACTGTTTTTT	CASSLEQWREGREKLFF
TRBD1	19	TRBV9	TRBJ1-2	NA	TGTGCCAGCAGCGTTGGACAGGGCCCCCCAGGGGGCGAAAACTATGGCTACACCTTC	CASSVGQGPPGGENYGYTF
NA	14	TRBV5-4	TRBJ2-5	many	TGTGCCAGCAGCACGGGGACGGTGCAAGAGACCCAGTACTTC	CASSTGTVQETQYF
NA	19	TRBV3-1	TRBJ2-7	once	TGTGCCAGCAGCCAAGATCGTTTGGGGAGAGGACGCCGGGACTACGAGCAGTACTTC	CASSQDRLGRGRRDYEQYF
NA	15	TRBV7-9	TRBJ2-5	many	TGTGCCAGCAGCTTAAAGCAGTACTACCAAGAGACCCAGTACTTC	CASSLKQYYQETQYF
TRBD2	16	TRBV7-3	TRBJ2-2	few	TGTGCCAGCAGCTACCGAAGACCCGCGGGGGGCGGGGAGCTGTTTTTT	CASSYRRPAGGGELFF
TRBD2	14	TRBV5-1	TRBJ2-1	few	TGCGCCAGCAGCTTCGGGACTAGTTACAATGAGCAGTTCTTC	CASSFGTSYNEQFF
NA	16	TRBV7-6	TRBJ1-4	NA	TGTGCCAGCAGCTTAAAGGCAGCGGCAACTAATGAAAAACTGTTTTTT	CASSLKAAATNEKLFF
NA	13	TRBV7-6	TRBJ2-2	NA	TGTGCCAGCAGCTTAGATGGAGGCGGGGAGCTGTTTTTT	CASSLDGGGELFF
NA	13	TRBV27	TRBJ2-7	NA	TGTGCCAGCAGTTTGTCAGGGGCCTACGAGCAGTACTTC	CASSLSGAYEQYF
TRBD2	16	TRBV7-8	TRBJ2-2	few	TGTGCCAGCAGCCCTAGGCGGGAGGGCGCAACCGGGGAGCTGTTTTTT	CASSPRREGATGELFF
NA	15	TRBV19	TRBJ2-1	few	TGTGCCAGTAGTATAGTGGGGAACTCCTACAATGAGCAGTTCTTC	CASSIVGNSYNEQFF
NA	15	TRBV28	TRBJ1-5	few	TGTGCCAGCAGTTTAAGAACAGACTCCAATCAGCCCCAGCATTTT	CASSLRTDSNQPQHF
NA	13	TRBV7-9	TRBJ2-5	NA	TGTGCCAGCAGCTTACCAGCGGAGGAGACCCAGTACTTC	CASSLPAEETQYF
TRBD2	14	TRBV7-2	TRBJ2-1	few	TGTGCCAGCAGCCGAGCGGGGGGGCTGAATGAGCAGTTCTTC	CASSRAGGLNEQFF
TRBD1	13	TRBV7-9	TRBJ2-7	many	TGTGCCAGCAGCAGACAGGGAACGAACGAGCAGTACTTC	CASSRQGTNEQYF
TRBD2	14	TRBV27	TRBJ2-1	once	TGTGCCAGCAGTTGGGAGGGCCTGGGAAATGAGCAGCTCTTC	CASSWEGLGNEQLF
NA	15	TRBV7-8	TRBJ1-4	few	TGTGCCAGCAGCCATTCGGTTGCAACTAATGAAAAACTGTTTTTT	CASSHSVATNEKLFF
NA	18	TRBV19	TRBJ1-5	NA	TGTGCCAGTACAAGCCAGGGACCGGGTCAAGGTAACAATCAGCCCCAGCATTTT	CASTSQGPGQGNNQPQHF
NA	13	TRBV7-6	TRBJ2-7	few	TGTGCCAGCAGCTTAGAGGTCGCAGACGAGCAGTACTTC	CASSLEVADEQYF
NA	15	TRBV11-2	TRBJ2-7	few	TGTGCCAGCAGCTTAGAGGGCCCAAGCTATAACGAGCAGTACTTC	CASSLEGPSYNEQYF
TRBD2	20	TRBV20-1	TRBJ2-7	few	TGCAGTGCGTACCCGCTAGCGGGAGGTGTGTATAGAGATTGCTCCTACGAGCAGTACTTC	CSAYPLAGGVYRDCSYEQYF
NA	16	TRBV9	TRBJ1-1	NA	TGTGCCAGCAGCGTAGATTCGAGTCAATGGAACACTGAAGCTTTCTTT	CASSVDSSQWNTEAFF
NA	14	TRBV28	TRBJ1-2	NA	TGTGCCAGCAGTCCGGGGGGGGGTGGATATGGCTACACCTTC	CASSPGGGGYGYTF
TRBD2	13	TRBV5-6	TRBJ2-1	many	TGTGCCAGCAGATATTTGGGGGGGACTGAGCAGTTCTTC	CASRYLGGTEQFF
NA	14	TRBV12-5	TRBJ1-5	NA	TGTGCTAGTGGTTCCTCGCCCGGGAGTCAGCCCCAGCATTTT	CASGSSPGSQPQHF
TRBD1	14	TRBV29-1	TRBJ2-7	NA	TGCAGCGCCCTAGAGGGACAGACCTCCTACGAGCAGTACTTC	CSALEGQTSYEQYF
TRBD1	14	TRBV6-1	TRBJ1-2	few	TGTGCCAGCAGTGACGGGACAGGCTCTTATGGCTACACCTTC	CASSDGTGSYGYTF
NA	11	TRBV29-1	TRBJ1-1	NA	TGCAGCGTTGAAGTGGGCAGGGAGGCTTTCTTT	CSVEVGREAFF